This T cell receptor beta chain stems from a study of blood T cell repertoires in COVID-19. Original analysis: Amplification from reference gene primers served as the basis for estimated nucleated cell counts. Clones were read by immunoSEQ multiplex PCR, and TCRdb kept only the in-frame ones, dropping some. Clonal size and the V and J genes are those of that table, whereas D and trimming came from the DNA. Here the sample spans about 71,000 clones, roughly 90% being singletons. This clone has just a few counts. Germline values: CDR1 MNHNY, CDR2 SVGAGI (reference sequence). Losses at the gene ends were 5 bases for V and 4 bases for J; bases not matched to a gene: 8. The CDR3 has 15 residues.

The specimen was peripheral blood. The gene calls are TRBV6-6 and TRBJ2-7, with 10 bases matching TRBD1. This TCR was recovered from a man aged 25 to 40 with acute or convalescent COVID-19. The CDR3 region is CASSLDRGRGYEQYV. CDR3 sequence (DNA): TGTGCCAGCAGTCTAGACAGGGGGCGCGGGTACGAGCAGTACGTC.